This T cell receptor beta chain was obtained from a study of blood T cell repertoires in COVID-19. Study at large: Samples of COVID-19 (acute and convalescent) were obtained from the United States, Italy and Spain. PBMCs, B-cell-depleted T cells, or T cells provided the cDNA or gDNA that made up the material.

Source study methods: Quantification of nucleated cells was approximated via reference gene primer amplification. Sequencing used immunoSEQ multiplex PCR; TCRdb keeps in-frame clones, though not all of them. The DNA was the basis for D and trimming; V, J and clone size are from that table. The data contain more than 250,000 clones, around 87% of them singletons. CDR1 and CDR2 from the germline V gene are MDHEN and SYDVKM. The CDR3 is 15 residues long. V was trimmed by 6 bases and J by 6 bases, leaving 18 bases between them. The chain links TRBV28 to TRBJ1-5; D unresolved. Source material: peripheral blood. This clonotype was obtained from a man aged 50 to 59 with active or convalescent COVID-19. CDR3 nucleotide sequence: TGTGCCAGCAGCCCCGGGGTCCGGGGTTTTCAGCCCCAGCATTTT. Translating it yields CASSPGVRGFQPQHF.